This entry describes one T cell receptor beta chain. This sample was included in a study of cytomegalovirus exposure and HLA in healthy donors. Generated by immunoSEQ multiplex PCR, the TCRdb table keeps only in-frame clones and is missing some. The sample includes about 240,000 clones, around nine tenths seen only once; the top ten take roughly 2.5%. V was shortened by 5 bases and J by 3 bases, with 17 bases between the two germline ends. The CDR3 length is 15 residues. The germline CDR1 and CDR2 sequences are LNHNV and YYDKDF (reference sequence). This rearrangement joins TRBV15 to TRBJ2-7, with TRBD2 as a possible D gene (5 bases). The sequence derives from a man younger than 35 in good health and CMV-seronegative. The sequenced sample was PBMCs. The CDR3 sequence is CATSDRGAAVYEQYF. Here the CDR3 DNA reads TGTGCCACCAGCGATCGGGGTGCAGCTGTCTACGAGCAGTACTTC.